The 2 T cell receptor beta chains presented below share a single source sample, sequenced in a study of high-grade serous ovarian cancer treatment subgroups. Clones were read by immunoSEQ multiplex PCR, and TCRdb kept only the in-frame ones, dropping some. Among fewer than 4,500 clones, roughly four fifths were seen once, and the ten largest hold more than 4%. Tumor samples were obtained before definitive surgery or chemotherapy. The sequenced sample was tumor tissue. The receptors come from a human donor with high-grade serous ovarian cancer.

The chain joins TRBV5-5 to TRBJ1-2, with TRBD1 matching 7 bases. There are 16 residues in the CDR3. From germline, CDR1 is SGHKS and CDR2 YYEKEE (reference sequence). Trimming took 1 base from V and 5 from J; bases not matched to a gene: 11. Written as DNA, the CDR3 is TGTGCCAGCAGCTTGATTTTGGGACAGAGAGGTTATGGCTACACCTTC. Translation: CASSLILGQRGYGYTF.

The rearrangement links TRBV25-1 to TRBJ2-3, with unresolved D. The germline V gene has CDR1 MGHDK and CDR2 SYGVNS. The CDR3 totals 14 residues. Trimming pared 3 bases from V and 0 bases from J, leaving 7 bases between. For the CDR3, the DNA is TGTGCCAGCAGTGACCCCCCTAGCACAGATACGCAGTATTTT. Its protein product is CASSDPPSTDTQYF.